The rows below give T cell receptor beta chains drawn from one sample of a study of PD-1 blockade in classical Hodgkin lymphoma. Assay used: immunoSEQ multiplex PCR; TCRdb lists only in-frame clones, some missing. The sample lists over 25,000 clones, almost 90% occurring once. Sequenced material: CD8+ T cells from blood, taken at baseline. The receptors here all came from a human donor with classical Hodgkin lymphoma. Both conserved end residues are part of each CDR3. Fields, in order: D gene, clone size, J gene, V gene, CDR3 protein, CDR3 DNA. D genes are given only for firm matches. The size of a clone is reported for some rows only, either as once, few or many, or as a class for expanded clones.

NA,NA,TRBJ2-7,TRBV27,CASSLYLGGEQYF,TGTGCCAGCAGTTTGTACTTAGGAGGCGAGCAGTACTTC
TRBD2,NA,TRBJ2-7,TRBV7-9,CASSLFGGTSGRGSYEQYF,TGTGCCAGCAGCTTATTTGGGGGGACTAGCGGGAGAGGCTCCTACGAGCAGTACTTC
NA,NA,TRBJ2-1,TRBV27,CASSLARPLYNEQFF,TGTGCCAGCAGTTTAGCTCGACCGCTCTACAATGAGCAGTTCTTC
NA,NA,TRBJ1-2,TRBV2,CASSEIRAEYGYTF,TGTGCCAGCAGTGAAATTAGGGCAGAGTATGGCTACACCTTC
NA,once,TRBJ2-2,TRBV28,CASSLGGGAGESGELFF,TGTGCCAGCAGTTTAGGCGGTGGGGCAGGGGAGAGCGGGGAGCTGTTTTTT
NA,few,TRBJ1-2,TRBV6-1,CASTRQPYGYTF,TGTGCCAGCACGAGACAGCCCTATGGCTACACCTTC
NA,NA,TRBJ2-5,TRBV27,CASSLSPGVGQETQYF,TGTGCCAGCAGTTTATCACCAGGGGTGGGGCAAGAGACCCAGTACTTC
NA,NA,TRBJ2-3,TRBV10-1,CASSESAPQRTDTQYF,TGCGCCAGCAGTGAGTCGGCCCCTCAGAGAACAGATACGCAGTATTTT
TRBD1,NA,TRBJ2-5,TRBV27,CASSQSRTGAIQETQYF,TGTGCCAGCAGCCAGTCCCGGACAGGGGCGATCCAAGAGACCCAGTACTTC
TRBD2,once,TRBJ2-3,TRBV14,CASSPTGGGGTDTQYF,TGTGCCAGCAGCCCAACCGGGGGAGGGGGCACAGATACGCAGTATTTT
TRBD1,NA,TRBJ1-3,TRBV27,CASSRFRDREDTIYF,TGTGCCAGCAGTAGATTCCGGGACAGGGAGGACACCATATATTTT
TRBD1,NA,TRBJ1-2,TRBV27,CASSQPGQGLNDGYTF,TGTGCCAGCAGCCAGCCGGGACAGGGTTTGAATGATGGCTACACCTTC
TRBD2,once,TRBJ2-3,TRBV9,CASNAPGLSTDTQYF,TGTGCCAGCAACGCTCCGGGACTAAGCACAGATACGCAGTATTTT
NA,NA,TRBJ1-5,TRBV2,CASISGPNQPQHF,TGTGCCAGCATTTCAGGGCCAAATCAGCCCCAGCATTTT
TRBD1,NA,TRBJ2-7,TRBV28,CASLSARQGGYEQYF,TGTGCCAGCCTATCTGCTAGACAGGGGGGTTACGAGCAGTACTTC
NA,NA,TRBJ2-7,TRBV2,CAGRYSSYEQYF,TGTGCCGGAAGATACTCCTCCTACGAGCAGTACTTC
NA,NA,TRBJ2-7,TRBV5-1,CASSLLRSTGRDEQYF,TGCGCCAGCAGCTTATTACGTTCAACAGGGCGCGACGAGCAGTACTTC
TRBD2,NA,TRBJ2-2,TRBV5-6,CASSSGLAIWELFF,TGTGCCAGCAGCTCGGGACTAGCTATCTGGGAGCTGTTTTTT
NA,NA,TRBJ1-5,TRBV27,CASRAGTVSNQPQHF,TGTGCCAGCAGAGCGGGGACGGTCAGCAATCAGCCCCAGCATTTT
NA,NA,TRBJ1-5,TRBV7-9,CASSPATGGRGQPQHF,TGTGCCAGCAGCCCAGCCACGGGCGGAAGGGGACAGCCCCAGCATTTT
NA,once,TRBJ2-7,TRBV7-9,CASSSGEWERGSYEQYF,TGTGCCAGCAGCTCCGGGGAATGGGAAAGGGGATCCTACGAGCAGTACTTC
TRBD1,NA,TRBJ1-2,TRBV18,CASSPAAGGDPGYTF,TGTGCCAGCTCACCAGCGGCAGGGGGCGATCCCGGCTACACCTTC
NA,NA,TRBJ2-7,TRBV7-9,CASSLYLDEQYF,TGTGCCAGCAGCTTATATCTTGACGAGCAGTACTTC
TRBD2,NA,TRBJ2-3,TRBV27,CASSARGTSVDTQYF,TGTGCCAGCAGTGCAAGGGGGACTAGCGTGGATACGCAGTATTTT
TRBD1,NA,TRBJ2-2,TRBV5-1,CASSADRDLNTGELFF,TGCGCCAGCAGCGCCGACAGGGATCTGAACACCGGGGAGCTGTTTTTT
NA,NA,TRBJ2-2,TRBV2,CARRGRGSGDTGELFF,TGTGCCAGGAGGGGGAGGGGCTCAGGTGACACCGGGGAGCTGTTTTTT
TRBD1,NA,TRBJ2-5,TRBV9,CASSTQPGTGKKTQYF,TGTGCCAGCAGCACCCAACCCGGGACAGGGAAAAAGACCCAGTACTTC
TRBD2,NA,TRBJ2-7,TRBV11-3,CASSFGLADPYEQYF,TGTGCCAGCAGCTTCGGACTAGCGGATCCCTACGAGCAGTACTTC
TRBD1,NA,TRBJ2-7,TRBV28,CATLSGQNEQYF,TGTGCCACTCTCTCGGGACAGAACGAGCAGTACTTC
TRBD2,NA,TRBJ2-5,TRBV19,CASSIASGGQQETQYF,TGTGCCAGTAGTATAGCTAGCGGGGGGCAACAAGAGACCCAGTACTTC
NA,few,TRBJ2-7,TRBV7-9,CASSPVLDYEQYF,TGTGCCAGCAGCCCTGTACTGGATTACGAGCAGTACTTC
TRBD2,NA,TRBJ2-7,TRBV28,CARPTSGRVLPPF,TGTGCCAGACCTACTAGCGGGAGGGTCCTCCCCCCATTC
NA,NA,TRBJ1-2,TRBV29-1,CSARTGANYGYTF,TGCAGCGCCCGGACGGGAGCTAACTATGGCTACACCTTC
TRBD1,NA,TRBJ1-4,TRBV28,CASSKTGTGIEKLFF,TGTGCCAGCAGCAAAACCGGGACAGGGATTGAAAAACTGTTTTTT
TRBD1,NA,TRBJ2-2,TRBV30,CAWEHDRDLTLPPYGELFF,TGTGCCTGGGAGCACGACAGGGATCTCACCCTCCCCCCCTACGGGGAGCTGTTTTTT
NA,NA,TRBJ2-7,TRBV5-1,CASSLVDGYEQYF,TGCGCCAGCAGCTTGGTGGACGGGTACGAGCAGTACTTC
NA,NA,TRBJ2-3,TRBV6-5,CASSYSLGPDTQYF,TGTGCCAGCAGTTACTCCCTGGGGCCAGATACGCAGTATTTT
TRBD1,NA,TRBJ2-6,TRBV4-1,CASSQESPTGGLKSGANVLTF,TGCGCCAGCAGCCAAGAATCCCCCACAGGGGGGCTCAAATCTGGGGCCAACGTCCTGACTTTC
TRBD1,NA,TRBJ1-1,TRBV10-3,CAISEPTGKNTEAFF,TGTGCCATCAGTGAGCCGACAGGGAAGAACACTGAAGCTTTCTTT
NA,NA,TRBJ1-2,TRBV30,CAWSAVRDYGYTF,TGTGCCTGGAGCGCCGTTAGGGACTATGGCTACACCTTC
NA,NA,TRBJ2-1,TRBV28,CASSFSEQFF,TGTGCCAGCAGTTTTAGTGAGCAGTTCTTC
TRBD2,NA,TRBJ2-7,TRBV20-1,CSATFSGGQYF,TGCAGTGCAACGTTTTCGGGGGGGCAGTACTTC
NA,NA,TRBJ2-3,TRBV5-1,CASSLERAPDTQYF,TGCGCCAGCAGCTTGGAGAGGGCCCCAGATACGCAGTATTTT
TRBD1,NA,TRBJ2-7,TRBV27,CASVEQGAPHEQYF,TGTGCCAGCGTGGAACAGGGGGCGCCCCACGAGCAGTACTTC
NA,medium-sized,TRBJ1-1,TRBV5-1,CASSLRQIMNTEAFF,TGCGCCAGCAGCCTCCGACAAATCATGAACACTGAAGCTTTCTTT
NA,once,TRBJ2-3,TRBV21-1,CASTETSGRTDTQYF,TGTGCCAGCACTGAGACTAGCGGACGCACAGATACGCAGTATTTT
NA,NA,TRBJ2-1,TRBV4-2,CASSQEEKSVSSYNEQFF,TGTGCCAGCAGCCAAGAGGAAAAGAGCGTTAGCTCCTACAATGAGCAGTTCTTC
NA,NA,TRBJ1-2,TRBV30,CAWGGDYGYTF,TGTGCCTGGGGAGGGGACTATGGCTACACCTTC
TRBD2,once,TRBJ2-1,TRBV6-1,CASSGLIAGGHEFSVF,TGTGCCAGCAGTGGCCTTATAGCGGGAGGGCACGAATTTTCGGTCTTC
NA,NA,TRBJ2-1,TRBV27,CASSSSSRRDEQFF,TGTGCCAGCAGCTCTAGCTCCCGTAGGGATGAGCAGTTCTTC
NA,NA,TRBJ1-1,TRBV7-9,CASSRRDGDVTEAFF,TGTGCCAGCAGCCGCCGGGACGGGGACGTCACTGAAGCTTTCTTT